The rows below give T cell receptor beta chains drawn from one sample of a study of post-analysis software for immune sequencing data. TCRdb analysed the PCR reads with MiXCR anew, one entry per CDR3 protein. The data show hundreds of thousands of distinct CDR3 sequences, approximately 59% seen once. The sequencing sample was made of blood. These receptors came from a girl aged 2 to 10 with multiple sclerosis. Both conserved end residues are part of each CDR3.

j_call,v_call,cdr3_aa
TRBJ2-1,TRBV12-3/TRBV12-4,CASSPTRTPNEQFF
TRBJ2-1,TRBV27,CASSFRQVRQGTYNEQFF
TRBJ2-2,TRBV4-3,CASSQTEIRGTSTGELFF
TRBJ1-5,TRBV12-3/TRBV12-4,CASSINRGNNQPQHF
TRBJ2-1,TRBV7-9,CASSVGHNEQFF
TRBJ2-5,TRBV6-6,CASSHRVSQETQYF
TRBJ2-1,TRBV7-2,CASSLFSIDNEQFF
TRBJ2-1,TRBV27,CASSLSGGGGPQSNEQFF
TRBJ2-1,TRBV12-3/TRBV12-4,CASSLEGGGGNEQFF
TRBJ1-1,TRBV10-3,CAISDPGRTEAFF
TRBJ2-1,TRBV4-1,CASSQTDNEQFF
TRBJ2-5,TRBV12-3/TRBV12-4,CASSPAFQETQYF
TRBJ2-7,TRBV27,CASSLSGSSGAVEQYF
TRBJ2-3,TRBV4-3,CASSQVGLDTQYF
TRBJ2-7,TRBV6-1,CATTPGPSRWPGYEQYF
TRBJ2-1,TRBV29-1,CSPRGLDQSGQFF
TRBJ2-7,TRBV29-1,CSAEVMRGGGNEQYF
TRBJ2-1,TRBV7-9,CASSPHSGSSTYNEQFF
TRBJ2-5,TRBV7-9,CASSTPWETQYF
TRBJ1-2,TRBV29-1,CSVALRINGYTF
TRBJ2-6,TRBV5-1,CASSQGGEPGANVLTF
TRBJ2-5,TRBV20-1,CSAPGSGGGLETQYF
TRBJ1-2,TRBV29-1,CSVGEGAGYTF
TRBJ2-1,TRBV20-1,CSARLQGNPYNEQFF
TRBJ1-5,TRBV11-2,CASSLAGPPLPNQPQHF
TRBJ1-2,TRBV6-6,CASSSGGRDSGYTF
TRBJ2-1,TRBV12-3/TRBV12-4,CASSLTLAGVHNEQFF
TRBJ2-1,TRBV30,CAWSGGLASYNEQFF
TRBJ2-3,TRBV29-1,CSVGQLARTDTQYF
TRBJ2-7,TRBV27,CASSLSKGTSYEQYF
TRBJ2-7,TRBV20-1,CSAHPLAGEEYEQYF
TRBJ2-3,TRBV28,CASSLDSSCTDTQYF
TRBJ2-1,TRBV20-1,CSGRDYVYNEQFF
TRBJ2-1,TRBV5-1,CASAGRGAGNEQFF
TRBJ2-3,TRBV2,CASSRDREFKQYF
TRBJ2-1,TRBV5-5,CASSSLAGRNEQFF
TRBJ1-4,TRBV11-2,CASSSVTGSNSPLQEKLFF
TRBJ2-5,TRBV7-4,CASSLPHRAFRRETQYF